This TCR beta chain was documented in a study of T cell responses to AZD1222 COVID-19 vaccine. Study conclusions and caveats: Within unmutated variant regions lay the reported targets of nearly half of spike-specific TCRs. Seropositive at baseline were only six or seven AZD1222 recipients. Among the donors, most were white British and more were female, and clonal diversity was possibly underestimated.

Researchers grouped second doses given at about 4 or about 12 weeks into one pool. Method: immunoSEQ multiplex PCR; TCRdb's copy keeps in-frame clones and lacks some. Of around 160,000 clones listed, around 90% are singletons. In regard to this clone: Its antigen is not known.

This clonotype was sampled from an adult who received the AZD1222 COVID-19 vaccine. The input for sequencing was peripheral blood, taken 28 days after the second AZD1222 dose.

CDR3 loop: CASGLAGRGGRGYTF. The CDR3, as DNA: TGTGCTAGTGGTTTGGCGGGCAGAGGCGGTCGTGGCTACACCTTC. The chain combines TRBV12-5 with TRBJ1-2; D is undetermined. CDR1 is LGHNT, CDR2 FRNRAP, per germline. The ends were cut back, 1 base at V and 7 bases at J, with 16 bases in the middle. The CDR3 is 15 residues long.